The 10 T cell receptor beta chains given below trace back to one sample, sequenced in a study of blood T cell repertoires in COVID-19. Profiling relied on immunoSEQ multiplex PCR, and the TCRdb table lists in-frame clones only, not all of them. Of about 85,000 clones listed, roughly 89% were seen once; the top ten hold roughly 4%. Sequenced input: peripheral blood. These receptors were collected from a woman of 80 years or more with active or convalescent COVID-19.

As for this clone: An end of the junction does not agree with germline; a read error may underlie this. The rearrangement joins TRBV7-2 to TRBJ2-4, with 10 bases aligning to TRBD2. CDR3 length: 15 residues. CDR1 is SGHTA and CDR2 is FQGNSA in the germline V gene. CDR3 in amino acids: CASRLAGGAKNIQYF. DNA for the CDR3: TGTGCCAGCAGGTTAGCGGGAGGTGCCAAAAACATTCAGTACTTC.

V gene TRBV7-3 combines with J gene TRBJ1-3; D is unresolved. Germline CDR1 reads SGHTA; CDR2 reads FQGTGA. V was clipped by 5 bases and J by 3 bases, with 8 bases between them. This CDR3 has 13 residues. The CDR3 DNA sequence: TGTGCCAGCAGCCGAGATAATGGAAACACCATATATTTT. Protein product: CASSRDNGNTIYF.

The chain is built from TRBV19 and TRBJ1-1; 7 bases map to TRBD1. The CDR3 runs 15 residues. Germline V gene data show CDR1 as LNHDA and CDR2 as SQIVND (reference sequence). The V and J ends lost 3 bases and 6 bases, in that order; junction bases with no gene match: 10. The CDR3 nucleotides are TGTGCCAGTAGTATGATTGACAGGGTCTTCCCTGAAGCTTTCTTT. Translation gives CASSMIDRVFPEAFF.

This chain joins TRBV24-1 and TRBJ2-1, with 8 bases lining up with TRBD2. The CDR3 consists of 16 residues. Germline assignment: CDR1 KGHDR and CDR2 SFDVKD. V trimming: 3 bases; J trimming: 6 bases; junction bases outside the gene matches: 9. CDR3 DNA sequence: TGTGCCACCAGTGATCCCCCCACCGGGACTAGCAATGAGCAGTTCTTC. This gives the protein CATSDPPTGTSNEQFF.

The chain couples TRBV20-1 to TRBJ2-1; 7 bases agree with TRBD2. V dropped 3 bases and J dropped 6; count of bases not matched to a gene: 5. CDR3 length equals 13 residues. CDR1 and CDR2 (germline): DFQATT, SNEGSKA (reference sequence). The CDR3 nucleotides read TGCAGTGCTAGTTGGGGGGGAGGCAATGAGCAGTTCTTC. It translates to CSASWGGGNEQFF.

The rearrangement links TRBV5-1 to TRBJ1-1, with D maybe TRBD1 (5 bases). The CDR3 is 14 amino acids. Trimming left V 4 bases short and J 1 base short, with 11 bases between. The germline V gene has CDR1 SGHRS and CDR2 YFSETQ. This CDR3 is CASSLDRSNTEAFF. The CDR3 DNA reads as TGCGCCAGCAGCCTCGACAGATCGAACACTGAAGCTTTCTTT.

The V call is TRBV2, the J call TRBJ2-5; 9 bases fit TRBD1. The CDR3 extends over 15 amino acids. Germline loops: CDR1 SNHLY, CDR2 FYNNEI. Trimming removed 5 bases from V and 1 base from J; junction bases left unmatched: 5. In DNA form, the CDR3 reads TGTGCCAGCAGTAGACAGGGGGGATTCCAAGAGACCCAGTACTTC. This sequence encodes CASSRQGGFQETQYF. Combining the CDR3 with reference TRBV2 and TRBJ2-5 gives the whole variable domain EPEVTQTPSHQVTQMGQEVILRCVPISNHLYFYWYRQILGQKVEFLVSFYNNEISEKSEIFDDQFSVERPDGSNFTLKIRSTKLEDSAMYFCASSRQGGFQETQYFGPGTRLLVL.

The chain carries TRBV27 and TRBJ2-2; 7 bases align to TRBD1. The CDR3 sequence is 18 residues long. Germline V lookup: CDR1 MNHEY, CDR2 SMNVEV (reference sequence). After removal of 3 bases from V and 0 bases from J, the junction contained 10 bases not matched to a gene. The CDR3 coding sequence is TGTGCCAGCAGTTTCGGTCCCCGGGGACAGCCGAACACCGGGGAGCTGTTTTTT. It codes for CASSFGPRGQPNTGELFF.

This chain connects TRBV5-1 to TRBJ1-4; tentatively, D is TRBD1 (5 bases). This CDR3 has 14 amino acids. In germline, CDR1 is SGHRS, CDR2 YFSETQ. V was cut by 5 bases and J by 7 bases, with 15 bases left in between. DNA of the CDR3: TGCGCCAGCAGACTCGGACAAACGGGTGAAAAACTGTTTTTT. This translates into CASRLGQTGEKLFF.

The V and J genes are TRBV30 and TRBJ1-3; D may be TRBD1 (6 bases). V lost 8 bases to trimming and J lost 0 bases, with 11 bases between them. The CDR3 is 13 amino acids. The germline CDR1 and CDR2 sequences are GTSNPN and SVGIG (reference sequence). The CDR3 DNA reads as TGTGCCCGGGGGCTGAGCTCTGGAAACACCATATATTTT. Protein: CARGLSSGNTIYF.